These 31 T cell receptor beta chains were sequenced from one sample in a study of blood T cell repertoires in COVID-19. Produced via immunoSEQ multiplex PCR; TCRdb's table is partial and in-frame only. The sample holds approximately 170,000 clones, about 90% seen once. Sequencing was performed on PBMCs or T cells enriched from blood (not recorded which). The receptors were sampled from a woman aged 18-29 years who had recovered from COVID-19.

Here the CDR3 reads CASSRAAQPNNEQFF. CDR3 bases: TGTGCCAGCAGCCGCGCGGCCCAGCCAAACAATGAGCAGTTCTTC. This chain joins TRBV6-2 or TRBV6-3 and TRBJ2-1; D gene uncertain. Trimming removed 6 bases at V and 5 bases at J, with 17 bases between. There are 15 residues in the CDR3. Germline V gene lookup returns CDR1 MNHEY and CDR2 SVGEGT.

The chain combines TRBV6-5 with TRBJ1-2; D gene unclear. V was trimmed by 6 bases and J by 8 bases, leaving 19 bases between them. Germline V gives CDR1 MNHEY, CDR2 SVGAGI. This CDR3 region has 14 residues. The CDR3 DNA sequence: TGTGCCAGCAGGGGCCCGGGGTTAAAGGGAGGCTACACCTTC. Its protein product is CASRGPGLKGGYTF.

The chain employs TRBV5-1 and TRBJ2-2; 12 nucleotides line up with TRBD1. The CDR3 runs 18 residues. Germline CDR1 and CDR2: SGHRS and YFSETQ. Germline trimming cut 2 bases from V and 6 bases from J; bases unmatched to any gene: 11. The CDR3 DNA follows: TGCGCCAGCAGCTTTGTTTTCGCGGGACAGGGGGCACCCGGGGAGCTGTTTTTT. This gives the protein CASSFVFAGQGAPGELFF.

DNA for the CDR3: TGCGCCAGCAGCCAAGCCCCGGGACTAGCGGGGCGGGGCGAATACTTC. Amino acid sequence: CASSQAPGLAGRGEYF. V gene TRBV4-1 combines with J gene TRBJ2-7; TRBD2 matches at 13 bases. This CDR3 contains 16 residues. Per the germline V gene, CDR1 is MGHRA and CDR2 is YSYEKL. V lost 1 base and J lost 13; bases outside the gene matches: 13.

The genes are TRBV5-1 and TRBJ1-1; 7 bases are shared with TRBD1. Germline trimming cut 0 bases from V and 1 base from J; bases unmatched to any gene: 6. CDR1 and CDR2 (germline): SGHRS, YFSETQ. This CDR3 region has 16 residues. CDR3 nucleotide sequence: TGCGCCAGCAGCTTGGTTACGACAGGGCGGAACACTGAAGCTTTCTTT. Translation: CASSLVTTGRNTEAFF. Filled out from reference TRBV5-1 and TRBJ1-1, the complete variable domain reads KAGVTQTPRYLIKTRGQQVTLSCSPISGHRSVSWYQQTPGQGLQFLFEYFSETQRNKGNFPGRFSGRQFSNSRSEMNVSTLELGDSALYLCASSLVTTGRNTEAFFGQGTRLTVV.

V and J are TRBV7-2 and TRBJ2-7; 9 bases are shared with TRBD1. CDR3 length: 15 amino acids. V gave up 1 base and J gave up 0 bases; unmatched junction bases: 1. In germline, CDR1 is SGHTA, CDR2 FQGNSA. In DNA, the CDR3 is TGTGCCAGCAGCTTAGGGGACAGGGTCTCCTACGAGCAGTACTTC. It encodes CASSLGDRVSYEQYF.

The J gene is TRBJ1-2, the V gene TRBV13, with TRBD1 identical over 9 bases. The CDR3 spans 16 residues. CDR1 and CDR2 (germline): PRHDT, FYEKMQ (reference sequence). V gave up 5 bases and J gave up 3 bases; unmatched junction bases: 10. The CDR3: CASSPPDRGLYYGYTF. CDR3 DNA: TGTGCCAGCAGCCCCCCGGACAGGGGATTGTACTATGGCTACACCTTC.

This clone has a single count. The chain couples TRBV19 to TRBJ2-4; weak D call: TRBD1 (6 bases). Germline-derived CDR1 and CDR2 are LNHDA and SQIVND (reference sequence). The CDR3 covers 17 residues. Between the trimmed V and J ends, which lost 4 bases and 1 base, there was a span of 17 bases. This CDR3 is CASSRTETGLAKNIQYF. As DNA, the CDR3 is TGTGCCAGTAGTAGAACGGAAACAGGGCTCGCCAAAAACATTCAGTACTTC.

The chain employs TRBV2 and TRBJ2-5; D not resolved. The CDR3 extends over 13 amino acids. Germline V CDR1 and CDR2: SNHLY, FYNNEI. Trimming took 4 bases from V and 2 from J, leaving 8 bases between them. This chain's CDR3 is CASSVNEQETQYF. CDR3 in DNA: TGTGCCAGCAGTGTTAACGAGCAAGAGACCCAGTACTTC.

This chain joins TRBV6-5 and TRBJ2-2; no firm D call. The CDR3 length is 12 residues. Trimming shortened V by 7 bases and J by 7 bases, and 10 bases separated the two germline ends. CDR1 is MNHEY, CDR2 SVGAGI, per germline. The CDR3 is CASNLPVGELFF. The CDR3, as DNA: TGTGCCAGCAACCTGCCAGTCGGGGAGCTGTTTTTT.

The chain is built from TRBV25-1 and TRBJ1-2; 8 nucleotides line up with TRBD1. This CDR3 has 15 residues. CDR1 is MGHDK and CDR2 is SYGVNS in the germline V gene. V lost 3 bases, J lost 10 bases, and 13 bases stayed unmatched. CDR3 DNA sequence: TGTGCCAGCAGTGACCCCCTCGGGACAGGTCTCGACTACACCTTC. Encoded protein: CASSDPLGTGLDYTF.

The chain joins TRBV5-1 to TRBJ2-1; tentatively, D is TRBD1 (6 bases). CDR1 and CDR2 from the germline V gene are SGHRS and YFSETQ. The V and J ends lost 5 bases and 8 bases respectively, with 14 bases between them. This CDR3 spans 13 amino acids. CDR3 loop: CASSFQGNYEQFF. The CDR3 DNA follows: TGCGCCAGCAGTTTCCAGGGGAACTATGAGCAGTTCTTC.

V usage is TRBV5-1 and J usage is TRBJ2-1; D is possibly TRBD2 (6 bases). V was trimmed by 5 bases and J by 6 bases, leaving 12 bases between them. CDR3 length equals 13 residues. Germline-derived CDR1 and CDR2 are SGHRS and YFSETQ. CDR3 bases: TGCGCCAGCAGGGAGGGGTCCCTCAATGAGCAGTTCTTC. It specifies CASREGSLNEQFF.

The gene calls are TRBV18 and TRBJ2-6, with TRBD1 matching over 12 bases. The junction had 6 bases not matched to a gene; V was cut back by 4 bases and J by 2 bases. This CDR3 is built from 18 residues. Germline values: CDR1 KGHSH, CDR2 LQKENI. In DNA, the CDR3 is TGTGCCAGCTCACGGGCCCGGGACAGGGGGCCTGGGGCCAACGTCCTGACTTTC. Protein: CASSRARDRGPGANVLTF.

This chain uses TRBV3-1 (or the pseudogene TRBV3-2) with TRBJ2-7; D not resolved. In germline, CDR1 is LGHDT, CDR2 YNNKEL (reference sequence). This CDR3 comprises 14 residues. Between the trimmed V and J ends, which lost 4 bases and 2 bases, there was a span of 12 bases. The CDR3 bases are TGTGCCAGCAGCCCCGCGAGTATCGCCTACGAGCAGTACTTC. It translates to CASSPASIAYEQYF.

The chain is built from TRBV7-2 and TRBJ2-2; D not resolved. CDR3 length equals 14 residues. Deletions cut 2 bases from V and 6 bases from J, with 10 bases between. In germline, CDR1 is SGHTA, CDR2 FQGNSA. CDR3 region: CASSLSRLPGELFF. CDR3 coding DNA: TGTGCCAGCAGCTTATCTAGGCTTCCCGGGGAGCTGTTTTTT. Drawing the rest from reference TRBV7-2 and TRBJ2-2, the complete variable domain is GAGVSQSPSNKVTEKGKDVELRCDPISGHTALYWYRQSLGQGLEFLIYFQGNSAPDKSGLPSDRFSAERTGGSVSTLTIQRTQQEDSAVYLCASSLSRLPGELFFGEGSRLTVL.

This chain links TRBV2 with TRBJ1-3; possibly TRBD1 for D (5 bases). The CDR3 sequence is 15 residues long. V was trimmed by 5 bases and J by 4 bases, leaving 15 bases between them. CDR1 and CDR2 (germline): SNHLY, FYNNEI. The CDR3 DNA follows: TGTGCCAGCAGTCAAGACAGTTCCGTGGGAAACACCATATATTTT. It is translated as CASSQDSSVGNTIYF.

The chain is built from TRBV15 and TRBJ2-7; 8 positions match TRBD2. The CDR3 runs 14 residues. The V segment lost 5 bases and the J segment 2 bases; nucleotides outside the gene matches: 5. The germline CDR1 and CDR2 sequences are LNHNV and YYDKDF (reference sequence). Here the CDR3 reads CATSVSSGPYEQYF. The CDR3 bases are TGTGCCACCAGCGTCTCTAGCGGGCCCTACGAGCAGTACTTC. Variable domain in full (rest from reference TRBV15 and TRBJ2-7): DAMVIQNPRYQVTQFGKPVTLSCSQTLNHNVMYWYQQKSSQAPKLLFHYYDKDFNNEADTPDNFQSRRPNTSFCFLDIRSPGLGDTAMYLCATSVSSGPYEQYFGPGTRLTVT.

This chain joins TRBV5-1 and TRBJ2-7; the D gene is possibly TRBD2 (5 bases). CDR3 length: 18 residues. Trimming removed 4 bases at V and 6 bases at J, with 29 bases between. Germline assignment: CDR1 SGHRS and CDR2 YFSETQ. The CDR3 protein is CASSEGLGPSASRLEQYF. The CDR3 nucleotides read TGCGCCAGCAGCGAGGGCCTGGGCCCATCCGCGTCCCGTCTCGAGCAGTACTTC. Full variable domain (remainder filled in from reference TRBV5-1 and TRBJ2-7): KAGVTQTPRYLIKTRGQQVTLSCSPISGHRSVSWYQQTPGQGLQFLFEYFSETQRNKGNFPGRFSGRQFSNSRSEMNVSTLELGDSALYLCASSEGLGPSASRLEQYFGPGTRLTVT.

The gene calls are TRBV6-5 and TRBJ1-6, with 7 bases fitting TRBD1. J gave up 5 bases and V 6 bases, and 7 bases lay outside the gene matches. The CDR3 runs to 15 residues. The germline gives CDR1 MNHEY, CDR2 SVGAGI. CDR3 sequence reads: CASRLPGQNNSPLHF. Written as DNA, the CDR3 is TGTGCCAGCAGGCTCCCGGGACAGAATAATTCACCCCTCCACTTT.

J is TRBJ1-4 and V is TRBV3-1 (or the pseudogene TRBV3-2), with D unresolved. In germline, CDR1 is LGHDT, CDR2 YNNKEL (reference sequence). The CDR3 runs 11 residues. Trimming took 1 base from V and 10 from J, leaving 4 bases between them. The CDR3 region has the DNA TGTGCCAGCAGCCAAGGAGTAAAACTGTTTTTT. Encoded protein: CASSQGVKLFF.

The V gene is TRBV2, the J gene TRBJ1-6; D is unresolved. The CDR3 spans 15 residues. Germline V CDR1 and CDR2: SNHLY, FYNNEI. V lost 3 bases, J lost 5 bases, and 11 bases lay in between. The CDR3 nucleotides read TGTGCCAGCAGTGATTACGGAGGCGATAATTCACCCCTCCACTTT. This sequence encodes CASSDYGGDNSPLHF. Based on the CDR3 plus reference TRBV2 and TRBJ1-6, the full variable domain is EPEVTQTPSHQVTQMGQEVILRCVPISNHLYFYWYRQILGQKVEFLVSFYNNEISEKSEIFDDQFSVERPDGSNFTLKIRSTKLEDSAMYFCASSDYGGDNSPLHFGNGTRLTVT.

The CDR3 region is CASRRGINTEAFF. For the CDR3, the DNA is TGTGCCAGCAGAAGAGGGATTAACACTGAAGCTTTCTTT. The chain combines TRBV6-5 with TRBJ1-1, with unresolved D. The germline V gene has CDR1 MNHEY and CDR2 SVGAGI. V was shortened by 6 bases and J by 2 bases, with 10 bases between the two germline ends. This CDR3 spans 13 amino acids.

This clone was observed many times. The rearrangement joins TRBV10-3 to TRBJ2-6; 10 positions match TRBD1. Unmatched junction bases numbered 13, after V lost 11 bases and J lost 3 bases. The CDR3 is made up of 17 amino acids. The germline gives CDR1 ENHRY, CDR2 SYGVKD. DNA of the CDR3: TGTGCCTCTATTGGGGGGACAGGGGAAGATGGGGCCAACGTCCTGACTTTC. Protein: CASIGGTGEDGANVLTF.

Regarding this clone: Sequence at one end of the junction differs from germline and may be a read error. The DNA for the CDR3 is TGCGCCAGCGGTGAAGGAGTAATACAGTTCTTC. It encodes CASGEGVIQFF. The chain carries TRBV10-2 and TRBJ2-1; D is uncertain. CDR1 WSHSY and CDR2 SAAADI come from the germline V gene. CDR3 length equals 11 residues.

The chain recombines TRBV5-8 with TRBJ1-6; 12 bases are a match to TRBD1. Germline values: CDR1 SGHTS, CDR2 YDEGEE. The CDR3 is 18 residues long. The V gene end was trimmed by 4 bases and the J gene end by 7 bases; junction bases not matched to a gene: 12. The CDR3 loop reads CASSPRDRGLGWNSPLHF. CDR3 DNA sequence: TGTGCCAGCAGCCCCCGGGACAGGGGGCTCGGTTGGAATTCACCCCTCCACTTT. Supplemented by reference TRBV5-8 and TRBJ1-6, the full variable domain reads EAGVTQSPTHLIKTRGQQATLRCSPISGHTSVYWYQQALGLGLQFLLWYDEGEERNRGNFPPRFSGRQFPNYSSELNVNALELEDSALYLCASSPRDRGLGWNSPLHFGNGTRLTVT.

There are a few counts of this clone. The chain is built from TRBV5-1 and TRBJ1-2; TRBD1 is a possible D gene (5 bases). V lost 4 bases to trimming and J lost 9 bases, with 19 bases between them. Germline V gene sequence: CDR1 SGHRS, CDR2 YFSETQ. CDR3 size: 14 residues. In DNA form, the CDR3 reads TGCGCCAGCAGCCCTCAGGGTAGCTCGTCAAGCTACACCTTC. Residues: CASSPQGSSSSYTF.

The gene calls are TRBV9 and TRBJ1-1; D remains unclear. The germline CDR1 and CDR2 sequences are SGDLS and YYNGEE. The CDR3 sequence is 16 residues long. V lost 2 bases, J lost 1 base, and 15 bases lay in between. The CDR3 DNA is TGTGCCAGCAGCGTTAGCGATGTGCCCAGGAACACTGAAGCTTTCTTT. It codes for CASSVSDVPRNTEAFF. The full variable domain, rest sourced from reference TRBV9 and TRBJ1-1, is DSGVTQTPKHLITATGQRVTLRCSPRSGDLSVYWYQQSLDQGLQFLIQYYNGEERAKGNILERFSAQQFPDLHSELNLSSLELGDSALYFCASSVSDVPRNTEAFFGQGTRLTVV.

The V gene is TRBV28, the J gene TRBJ1-2; 8 bases line up with TRBD1. Germline CDR1 reads MDHEN; CDR2 reads SYDVKM. The ends lost 4 bases at V and 7 bases at J; junction bases unmatched: 14. The CDR3 covers 16 residues. The DNA of the CDR3 is TGTGCCAGCAGTTGGGATCGGACAGGGTCGTGGGGTGGCTACACCTTC. Translation: CASSWDRTGSWGGYTF.

This chain uses TRBV19 with TRBJ1-5; D unresolved. This CDR3 contains 14 residues. The germline V gene encodes CDR1 LNHDA and CDR2 SQIVND (reference sequence). Trimming left V 5 bases short and J 2 bases short, with 10 bases between. CDR3 bases: TGTGCCAGTAGTCCCCCGGGAGGCAATCAGCCCCAGCATTTT. Translating it yields CASSPPGGNQPQHF.

V usage is TRBV6-2 or TRBV6-3 and J usage is TRBJ2-7; 7 positions agree with TRBD1. Germline-derived CDR1 and CDR2 are MNHEY and SVGEGT. The CDR3 loop spans 17 amino acids. V shed 0 bases, J shed 0 bases, and the junction held 8 bases outside the gene matches. The CDR3, as DNA: TGTGCCAGCAGTTACTCGGCGACAGGGCAAAGCTCCTACGAGCAGTACTTC. Translating it yields CASSYSATGQSSYEQYF.